This T cell receptor (beta chain) was sequenced in a study of identical twins. Points from the study as a whole: Monozygotic twins shared more out-of-frame TCR alpha than recombination models predicted.

Template switching added a universal primer site; cDNA carried unique molecular identifiers. TCRdb fed the 5' RACE reads into MiXCR, producing one record per CDR3 protein. The data show 1.5 million to 2 million distinct CDR3 sequences, about 32% seen once. In regard to this clonotype: Antigen specificity is unknown.

Every sampled donor was Caucasian and healthy. This CDR3 has 14 amino acids. The chain employs TRBV21-1 and TRBJ2-1; the DNA was not compared with TRBD2, the D call given in the table. TRBV21-1 is noted as a pseudogene. The clonotype originates from a newborn girl in good health. The sample taken for sequencing was cord blood. CDR3: CASSAGLAVDEQFF. The CDR3 DNA follows: TGTGCCAGCAGCGCGGGACTAGCGGTCGATGAGCAGTTCTTC.